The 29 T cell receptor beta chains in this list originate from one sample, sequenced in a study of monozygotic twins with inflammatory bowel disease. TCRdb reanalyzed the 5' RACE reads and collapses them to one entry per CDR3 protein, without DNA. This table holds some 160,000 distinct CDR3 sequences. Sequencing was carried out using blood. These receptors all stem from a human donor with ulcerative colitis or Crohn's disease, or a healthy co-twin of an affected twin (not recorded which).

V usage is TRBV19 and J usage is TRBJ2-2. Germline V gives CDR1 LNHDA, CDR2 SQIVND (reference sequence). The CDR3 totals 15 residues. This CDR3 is CASSIGPQNTGELFF.

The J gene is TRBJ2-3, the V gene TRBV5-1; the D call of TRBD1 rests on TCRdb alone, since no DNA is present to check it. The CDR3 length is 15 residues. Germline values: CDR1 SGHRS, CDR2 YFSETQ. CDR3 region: CASSPTPGVTDTQYF.

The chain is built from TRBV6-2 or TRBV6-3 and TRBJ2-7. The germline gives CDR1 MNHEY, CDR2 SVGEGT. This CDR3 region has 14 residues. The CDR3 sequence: CASSYPRGSYEQYF.

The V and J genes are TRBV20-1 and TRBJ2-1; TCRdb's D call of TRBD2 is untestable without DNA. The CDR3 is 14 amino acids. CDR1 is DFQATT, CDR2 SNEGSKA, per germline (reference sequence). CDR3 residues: CSARYQRPYNEQFF.

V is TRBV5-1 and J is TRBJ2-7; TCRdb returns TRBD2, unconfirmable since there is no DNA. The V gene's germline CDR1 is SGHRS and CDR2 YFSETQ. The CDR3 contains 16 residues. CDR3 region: CASSLAISGSFYEQYF.

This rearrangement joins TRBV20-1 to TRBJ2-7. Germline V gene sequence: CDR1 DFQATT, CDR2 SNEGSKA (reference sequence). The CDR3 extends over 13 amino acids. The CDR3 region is CSAVIRTNYEQYF.

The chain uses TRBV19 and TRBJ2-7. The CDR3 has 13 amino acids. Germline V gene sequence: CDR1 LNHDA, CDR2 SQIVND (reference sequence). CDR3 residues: CASSTAASYEQYF.

CDR3: CASSMPSGINNEQFF. The chain uses TRBV19 and TRBJ2-1; with no DNA, the TCRdb D assignment of TRBD2 cannot be verified. This CDR3 spans 15 amino acids. Germline V CDR1 and CDR2: LNHDA, SQIVND (reference sequence).

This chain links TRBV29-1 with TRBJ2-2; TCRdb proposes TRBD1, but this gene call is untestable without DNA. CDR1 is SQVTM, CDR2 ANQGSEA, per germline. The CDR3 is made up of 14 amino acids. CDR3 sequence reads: CSGKRQGPTGELFF.

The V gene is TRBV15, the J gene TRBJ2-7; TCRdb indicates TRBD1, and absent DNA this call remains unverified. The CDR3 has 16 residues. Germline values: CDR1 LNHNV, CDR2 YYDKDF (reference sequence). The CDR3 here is CATSSEPGQGSYEQYF.

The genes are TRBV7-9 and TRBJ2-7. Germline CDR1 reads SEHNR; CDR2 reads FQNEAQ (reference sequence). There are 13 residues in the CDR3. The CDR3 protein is CASSFRAYDEQYF.

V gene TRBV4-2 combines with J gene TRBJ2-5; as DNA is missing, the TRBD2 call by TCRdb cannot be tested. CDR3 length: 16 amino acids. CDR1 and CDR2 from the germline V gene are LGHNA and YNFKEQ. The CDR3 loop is CASSQRPAGGQETQYF.

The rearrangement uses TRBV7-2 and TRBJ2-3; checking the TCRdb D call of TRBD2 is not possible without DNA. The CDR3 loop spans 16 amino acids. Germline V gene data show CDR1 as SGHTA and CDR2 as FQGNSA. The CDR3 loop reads CASSLDVALRVDTQYF.

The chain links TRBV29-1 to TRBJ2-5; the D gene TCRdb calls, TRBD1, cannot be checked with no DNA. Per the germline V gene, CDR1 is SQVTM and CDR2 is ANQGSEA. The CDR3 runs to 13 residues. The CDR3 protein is CSVTPRQEETQYF.

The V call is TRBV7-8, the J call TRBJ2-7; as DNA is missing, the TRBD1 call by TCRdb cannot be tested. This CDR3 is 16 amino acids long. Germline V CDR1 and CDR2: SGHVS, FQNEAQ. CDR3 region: CASSLSLRDRDYEQYF. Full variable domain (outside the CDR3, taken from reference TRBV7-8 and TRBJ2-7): GAGVSQSPRYKVAKRGQDVALRCDPISGHVSLFWYQQALGQGPEFLTYFQNEAQLDKSGLPSDRFFAERPEGSVSTLKIQRTQQEDSAVYLCASSLSLRDRDYEQYFGPGTRLTVT.

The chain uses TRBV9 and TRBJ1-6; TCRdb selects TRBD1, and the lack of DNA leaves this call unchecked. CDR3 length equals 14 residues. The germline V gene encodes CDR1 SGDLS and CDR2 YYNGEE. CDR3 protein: CASSLTGPSSPLHF.

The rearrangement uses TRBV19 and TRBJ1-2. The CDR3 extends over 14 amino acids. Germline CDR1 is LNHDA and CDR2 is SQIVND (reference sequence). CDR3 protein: CASREQEGNYGYTF.

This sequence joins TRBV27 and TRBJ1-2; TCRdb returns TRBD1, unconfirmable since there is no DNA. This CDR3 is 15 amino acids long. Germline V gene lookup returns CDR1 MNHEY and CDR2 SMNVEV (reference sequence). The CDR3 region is CASTASGSGSYGYTF.

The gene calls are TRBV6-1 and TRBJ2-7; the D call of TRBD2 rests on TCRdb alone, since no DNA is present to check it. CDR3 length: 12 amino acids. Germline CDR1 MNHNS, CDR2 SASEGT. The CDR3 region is CASWRGRNEQYF.

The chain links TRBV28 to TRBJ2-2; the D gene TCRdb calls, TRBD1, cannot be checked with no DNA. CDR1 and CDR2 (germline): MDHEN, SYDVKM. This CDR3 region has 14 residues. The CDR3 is CASYGTANTGELFF.

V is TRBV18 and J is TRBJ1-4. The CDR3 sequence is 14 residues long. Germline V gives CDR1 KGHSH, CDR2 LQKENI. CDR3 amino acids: CASSPPGDKRKLFF.

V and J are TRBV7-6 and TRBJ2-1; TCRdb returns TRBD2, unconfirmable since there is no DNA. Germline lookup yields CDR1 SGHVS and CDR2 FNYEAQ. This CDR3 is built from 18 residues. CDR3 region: CASSLRPGLAVTGDEQFF.

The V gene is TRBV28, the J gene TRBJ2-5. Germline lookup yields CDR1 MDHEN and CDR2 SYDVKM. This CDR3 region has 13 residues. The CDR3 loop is CASSLGVEGTQYF.

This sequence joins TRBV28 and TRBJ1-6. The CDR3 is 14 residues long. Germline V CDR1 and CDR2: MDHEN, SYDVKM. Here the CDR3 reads CASSYGVSNSPLHF.

The CDR3 spells CSVTSGSTDTQYF. The chain is built from TRBV29-1 and TRBJ2-3; the TCRdb D gene call, TRBD2, has no DNA to confirm it. CDR3 size: 13 residues. Germline CDR1 SQVTM, CDR2 ANQGSEA.

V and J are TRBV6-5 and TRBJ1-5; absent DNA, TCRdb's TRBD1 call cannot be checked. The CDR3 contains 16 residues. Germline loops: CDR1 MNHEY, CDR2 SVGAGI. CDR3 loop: CASTYLQRQGSQPQHF.

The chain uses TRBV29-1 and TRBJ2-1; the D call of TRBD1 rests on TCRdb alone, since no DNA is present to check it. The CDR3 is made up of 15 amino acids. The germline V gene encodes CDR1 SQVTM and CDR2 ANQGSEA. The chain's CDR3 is CSVEGGHRGPSEQFF.

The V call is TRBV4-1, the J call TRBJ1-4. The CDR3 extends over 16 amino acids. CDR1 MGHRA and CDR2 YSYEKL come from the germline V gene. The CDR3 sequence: CASSLPEGPSLVKLFF.

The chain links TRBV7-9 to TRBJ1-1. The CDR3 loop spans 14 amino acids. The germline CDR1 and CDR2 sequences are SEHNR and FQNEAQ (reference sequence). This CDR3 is CASSHTQPNTEAFF.